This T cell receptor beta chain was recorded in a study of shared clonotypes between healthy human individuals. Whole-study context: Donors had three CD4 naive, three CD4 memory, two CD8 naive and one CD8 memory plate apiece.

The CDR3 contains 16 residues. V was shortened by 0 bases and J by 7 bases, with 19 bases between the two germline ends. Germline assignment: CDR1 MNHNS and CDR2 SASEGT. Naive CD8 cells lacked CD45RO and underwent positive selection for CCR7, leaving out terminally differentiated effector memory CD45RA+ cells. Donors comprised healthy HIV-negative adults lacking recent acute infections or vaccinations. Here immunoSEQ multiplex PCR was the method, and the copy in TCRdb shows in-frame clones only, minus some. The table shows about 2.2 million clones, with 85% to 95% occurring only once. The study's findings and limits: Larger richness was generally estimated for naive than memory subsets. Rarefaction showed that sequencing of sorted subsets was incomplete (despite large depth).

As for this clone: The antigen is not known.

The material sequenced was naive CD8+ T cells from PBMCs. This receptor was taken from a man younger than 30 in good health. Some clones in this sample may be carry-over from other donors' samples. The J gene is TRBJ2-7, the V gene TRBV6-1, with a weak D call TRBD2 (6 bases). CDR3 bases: TGTGCCAGCAGTGAAGCCACCCATCTAGCGTTTCGTGAGCAGTACTTC. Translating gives CASSEATHLAFREQYF.